These 29 T cell receptor beta chains were sequenced from one sample in a study of spatial heterogeneity in lung cancer. TCRdb reanalysed the 5' RACE reads using MiXCR and keeps one entry per CDR3 protein. The sample consists of 10,000 to 11,000 distinct CDR3 sequences, roughly 6% of them appearing once. Stated time point: sample taken at primary tumor resection. The sample was normal lung tissue next to the tumor, taken at surgery. Source of these receptors: a male donor with early-stage non-small cell lung cancer.

This clonotype was observed at least ten times. V usage is TRBV5-1 and J usage is TRBJ2-5; D is perhaps TRBD2 (6 bases). V lost 2 bases, J lost 4 bases, and 18 bases lay in between. This CDR3 spans 16 amino acids. Germline V gene lookup returns CDR1 SGHRS and CDR2 YFSETQ. The CDR3 is CASSFNGPRGGETQYF. In DNA form, the CDR3 reads TGCGCCAGCAGCTTTAACGGACCGCGGGGTGGAGAGACCCAGTACTTC.

This clonotype was seen ten or more times. The V gene is TRBV11-2, the J gene TRBJ1-3; no reliable D call. Germline CDR1 reads SGHAT; CDR2 reads FQNNGV. Trimming left V 5 bases short and J 4 bases short, with 9 bases between. CDR3 length: 13 residues. CDR3 coding DNA: TGTGCCAGCAGCGGGTCAGAGGGAAACACCATATATTTT. It codes for CASSGSEGNTIYF.

The sample holds a few counts of this clonotype. J is TRBJ2-7 and V is TRBV6-2 or TRBV6-3, with 7 bases aligning to TRBD2. Trimming cost V 2 bases and J 5 bases; bases outside gene matches: 6. This CDR3 has 14 amino acids. CDR1 is MNHEY and CDR2 is SVGEGT in the germline V gene. The CDR3 coding sequence is TGTGCCAGCAGTTACGGCGGGAGCCTTAACGAGCAGTACTTC. As protein: CASSYGGSLNEQYF.

This clonotype was observed a handful of times. This rearrangement joins TRBV7-8 to TRBJ2-7; a weak D match, TRBD1 (5 bases). Looked up from germline, CDR1 is SGHVS and CDR2 is FQNEAQ. Trimming cost V 7 bases and J 3 bases, with 16 bases left between them. CDR3 length: 14 residues. The CDR3 DNA reads as TGTGCCAGCACCCTGGGGCTAGAAGGCTACGAGCAGTACTTC. This codes for CASTLGLEGYEQYF. Full variable domain (outside the CDR3, taken from reference TRBV7-8 and TRBJ2-7): GAGVSQSPRYKVAKRGQDVALRCDPISGHVSLFWYQQALGQGPEFLTYFQNEAQLDKSGLPSDRFFAERPEGSVSTLKIQRTQQEDSAVYLCASTLGLEGYEQYFGPGTRLTVT.

This clonotype showed up many times. The chain employs TRBV5-4 and TRBJ2-7, with D possibly being TRBD1 or TRBD2 (7 bases each). The germline gives CDR1 SGHNT, CDR2 YYREEE (reference sequence). This CDR3 contains 14 residues. V shed 3 bases and J shed 2 bases, with 12 bases lying between them. Here the CDR3 reads CASSSTGRAYEQYF. The CDR3 DNA reads TGTGCCAGCAGCTCGACAGGGAGGGCCTACGAGCAGTACTTC.

In this sample, this clonotype turned up many times. The chain is built from TRBV7-8 and TRBJ2-7; TRBD1 matches at 10 bases. Germline-derived CDR1 and CDR2 are SGHVS and FQNEAQ. This CDR3 has 15 amino acids. V lost 5 bases and J lost 2; bases outside the gene matches: 6. This CDR3 is CASSIRTGGAYEQYF. The CDR3 bases are TGTGCCAGCAGCATACGGACAGGGGGTGCCTACGAGCAGTACTTC.

CDR3 sequence (DNA): TGTGCCAGCAGTGAACAGAACCACTATGGCTACACCTTC. Amino acid sequence: CASSEQNHYGYTF. This rearrangement joins TRBV2 to TRBJ1-2; D gene uncertain. Per the germline V gene, CDR1 is SNHLY and CDR2 is FYNNEI. The CDR3 has 13 residues. Trimming shortened V by 2 bases and J by 3 bases, and 7 bases separated the two germline ends.

In this sample, this clonotype turned up many times. The rearrangement links TRBV12-3 or TRBV12-4 to TRBJ2-3; D is perhaps TRBD1 or TRBD2 (5 bases each). This CDR3 spans 14 amino acids. V was clipped by 4 bases and J by 4 bases, with 12 bases between them. The CDR3 is CASSYRRGADTQYF. The CDR3 DNA follows: TGTGCCAGCAGTTACAGGCGAGGGGCAGATACGCAGTATTTT.

This clonotype is medium-sized (0.01 to 0.1%) in the sample. The chain has TRBV20-1 and TRBJ2-3; 9 nucleotides match TRBD2. This CDR3 is built from 19 residues. The J segment lost 4 bases and the V segment lost 1 base, leaving 18 bases of the junction unmatched. Looked up from germline, CDR1 is DFQATT and CDR2 is SNEGSKA (reference sequence). This CDR3 reads CSARVGAAGGSLPSDTQYF. The CDR3 nucleotides are TGCAGTGCTAGAGTCGGAGCAGCGGGAGGTTCCCTTCCCTCAGATACGCAGTATTTT.

This clonotype was observed at least ten times. CDR3 nucleotides: TGCAGCGTTGCCTTGGACACTGCTATGAACACTGAAGCTTTCTTT. Translation: CSVALDTAMNTEAFF. The chain links TRBV29-1 to TRBJ1-1; TRBD1 is a possible D gene (5 bases). The germline gives CDR1 SQVTM, CDR2 ANQGSEA. V dropped 4 bases and J dropped 0 bases, with 15 bases sitting between them. CDR3 length: 15 amino acids.

The chain is built from TRBV12-3 or TRBV12-4 and TRBJ1-5, with 9 positions matching TRBD1. The CDR3 length is 13 residues. V was pared by 6 bases and J by 7 bases, with 4 bases of the junction left unmatched. In DNA form, the CDR3 reads TGTGCCAGCAGGGGGACAGGGAGACAGCCCCAGCATTTT. It encodes CASRGTGRQPQHF.

This clonotype appeared many times. The rearrangement joins TRBV29-1 to TRBJ1-1; possibly TRBD1 for D (5 bases). The CDR3 spans 13 residues. Germline V CDR1 and CDR2: SQVTM, ANQGSEA. Trimming shortened V by 1 base and J by 0 bases, and 6 bases separated the two germline ends. The chain's CDR3 is CSVEGQMNTEAFF. The CDR3 DNA is TGCAGCGTTGAAGGACAGATGAACACTGAAGCTTTCTTT.

At least ten counts were recorded for this clonotype. The chain has TRBV5-1 and TRBJ1-1; D unclear. The CDR3 consists of 14 residues. Trimming pared 0 bases from V and 1 base from J, leaving 7 bases between. Germline V gene lookup returns CDR1 SGHRS and CDR2 YFSETQ. The CDR3 DNA sequence: TGCGCCAGCAGCTTGGACTGGGGGAACACTGAAGCTTTCTTT. Translated: CASSLDWGNTEAFF.

This clonotype was seen ten or more times. This chain uses TRBV20-1 with TRBJ1-2, with D possibly TRBD1 on 5 matching bases. Germline V lookup: CDR1 DFQATT, CDR2 SNEGSKA (reference sequence). The CDR3 is 15 residues long. The V end was cut by 3 bases, the J end by 1 base, with 15 bases between. CDR3 nucleotide sequence: TGCAGTGCTAGTCCCTCATCAGGGTTTAACTATGGCTACACCTTC. It codes for CSASPSSGFNYGYTF.

V gene TRBV19 combines with J gene TRBJ2-7; 8 bases are a match to TRBD1. The V gene's germline CDR1 is LNHDA and CDR2 SQIVND (reference sequence). The CDR3 length is 16 residues. The ends lost 3 bases at V and 3 bases at J; junction bases unmatched: 10. The CDR3 coding sequence is TGTGCCAGTAGTATTGGAGGGACAGGAGGACACTACGAGCAGTACTTC. Amino acids: CASSIGGTGGHYEQYF.

At least ten counts were recorded for this clonotype. The CDR3 here is CASSDQGTEAFF. The CDR3 DNA reads as TGTGCCAGCAGTGACCAGGGCACTGAAGCTTTCTTT. This chain uses TRBV6-1 with TRBJ1-1, with a possible D match to TRBD1 (5 bases). Germline-derived CDR1 and CDR2 are MNHNS and SASEGT. With 3 bases removed from V and 4 bases from J, the gap between germline ends came to 6 bases. The CDR3 consists of 12 residues.

The table lists this clonotype with a few counts. This chain joins TRBV29-1 and TRBJ2-7, with 7 bases aligning to TRBD1. J lost 4 bases, V lost 4 bases, and 10 bases had no gene match. The CDR3 spans 14 residues. Per germline, CDR1 SQVTM and CDR2 ANQGSEA. Here the CDR3 DNA reads TGCAGCGTTGGGGATCAGACAGGGCGGTACGAGCAGTACTTC. Translating gives CSVGDQTGRYEQYF.

The chain links TRBV5-1 to TRBJ2-6; D might be TRBD2 (5 bases). This CDR3 is 17 amino acids long. The germline V and J ends were trimmed by 0 bases and 2 bases, with 12 bases remaining between them. Germline loops: CDR1 SGHRS, CDR2 YFSETQ. CDR3 in amino acids: CASSLVTGSTGANVLTF. The CDR3 DNA reads TGCGCCAGCAGCTTGGTTACGGGGAGTACTGGGGCCAACGTCCTGACTTTC.

This clonotype has ten or more counts. V gene TRBV4-3 combines with J gene TRBJ2-6; tentatively, D is TRBD2 (6 bases). CDR1 and CDR2 from the germline V gene are LGHNA and YSLEER. Trimming removed 4 bases at V and 0 bases at J, with 13 bases between. The CDR3 consists of 17 residues. The CDR3 loop is CASSRGVRSSGANVLTF. The CDR3 DNA follows: TGCGCCAGCAGCCGGGGGGTGAGGAGCTCTGGGGCCAACGTCCTGACTTTC.

This clonotype was detected a few times. The chain has TRBV20-1 and TRBJ2-7; TRBD1 matches at 10 bases. Germline values: CDR1 DFQATT, CDR2 SNEGSKA (reference sequence). The CDR3 is 13 residues long. J lost 7 bases, V lost 3 bases, and 6 bases had no gene match. CDR3 in DNA: TGCAGTGCTAGCGGGACAGGGGAATGGGAGCAGTACTTC. This gives the protein CSASGTGEWEQYF.

This clonotype has ten or more counts. J is TRBJ2-7 and V is TRBV27; 7 bases fit TRBD2. Germline V gives CDR1 MNHEY, CDR2 SMNVEV (reference sequence). V shed 2 bases, J shed 4 bases, and the junction held 14 bases outside the gene matches. The CDR3 covers 17 residues. The CDR3 DNA reads TGTGCCAGCAGTTTAAGTATCCCGACTAGCCGCCTGTACGAGCAGTACTTC. Protein product: CASSLSIPTSRLYEQYF.

In this sample, this clonotype turned up many times. The CDR3 region has the DNA TGCACCGTGGCGGGGTTGGCGGCCACAGATACGCAGTATTTT. Amino acid sequence: CTVAGLAATDTQYF. The chain has TRBV29-1 and TRBJ2-3, with D maybe TRBD2 (6 bases). Germline V gene data show CDR1 as SQVTM and CDR2 as ANQGSEA. The CDR3 loop spans 14 amino acids.

This clonotype has ten or more counts. The chain is built from TRBV11-2 and TRBJ2-1, with D perhaps TRBD2 (5 bases). Trimming cost V 6 bases and J 9 bases, with 12 bases left between them. The CDR3 sequence is 12 residues long. Germline V lookup: CDR1 SGHAT, CDR2 FQNNGV. In nucleotides, the CDR3 is TGTGCCAGCAGGCTCACCGCGGGTGAGCAGTTCTTC. This translates into CASRLTAGEQFF.

About this clonotype: A read error may account for a junction end that differs from germline. The chain recombines TRBV6-2 or TRBV6-3 with TRBJ1-1, with D possibly matching TRBD1 (5 bases). The CDR3 length is 11 residues. CDR1 MNHEY and CDR2 SVGEGT come from the germline V gene. DNA of the CDR3: TGTGCCAGCAGCCTAGGGACTGGAGCTTTCTTT. Translated, it gives CASSLGTGAFF.

This clonotype has at least ten counts. This sequence joins TRBV5-1 and TRBJ1-1; no reliable D call. Germline values: CDR1 SGHRS, CDR2 YFSETQ. The CDR3 is 13 residues long. Trimming removed 3 bases at V and 5 bases at J, with 11 bases between. CDR3 sequence reads: CASSSEGWTEAFF. The CDR3 DNA reads as TGCGCCAGCAGCTCCGAAGGGTGGACTGAAGCTTTCTTT. Full variable domain (outside the CDR3, taken from reference TRBV5-1 and TRBJ1-1): KAGVTQTPRYLIKTRGQQVTLSCSPISGHRSVSWYQQTPGQGLQFLFEYFSETQRNKGNFPGRFSGRQFSNSRSEMNVSTLELGDSALYLCASSSEGWTEAFFGQGTRLTVV.

The chain combines TRBV20-1 with TRBJ2-7, with TRBD1 identical over 8 bases. CDR1 is DFQATT, CDR2 SNEGSKA, per germline (reference sequence). This CDR3 is 15 amino acids long. J was trimmed by 3 bases and V by 2 bases; bases with no gene match: 9. The CDR3 coding sequence is TGCAGTGCTAGACCCGAAGGGACAGGACTCTACGAGCAGTACTTC. Translating it yields CSARPEGTGLYEQYF.

There are many counts of this clonotype. The gene calls are TRBV12-3 or TRBV12-4 and TRBJ2-7; TRBD1 aligns across 9 bases. With 3 bases clipped from V and 5 bases from J, the junction kept 5 bases outside the gene matches. This CDR3 contains 14 residues. The chain's CDR3 is CASSFGDRAHEQYF. CDR3 sequence (DNA): TGTGCCAGCAGTTTCGGGGACAGGGCCCACGAGCAGTACTTC.

This clonotype is deemed medium-sized (0.01 to 0.1%). V usage is TRBV6-5 and J usage is TRBJ2-1; unclear D gene. V shed 0 bases and J shed 6 bases, with 27 bases lying between them. Germline CDR1 and CDR2: MNHEY and SVGAGI. The CDR3 has 20 residues. CDR3 loop: CASSYSVAAWDLQDVNEQFF. CDR3 sequence (DNA): TGTGCCAGCAGTTACTCCGTTGCGGCGTGGGATCTTCAGGATGTCAATGAGCAGTTCTTC.

This clonotype was picked up many times. This rearrangement joins TRBV20-1 to TRBJ1-2; 9 positions agree with TRBD1. V was pared by 5 bases and J by 0 bases, with 7 bases of the junction left unmatched. CDR3 length equals 15 residues. The germline CDR1 and CDR2 sequences are DFQATT and SNEGSKA (reference sequence). The CDR3 loop reads CSAPPGTGTNYGYTF. CDR3 bases: TGCAGTGCTCCGCCCGGGACAGGGACTAACTATGGCTACACCTTC.